This entry lists 3 T cell receptor beta chains sequenced from one sample in a study of T cell clonality in common variable immunodeficiency. Study-wide results and caveats: Common variable immunodeficiency TCR beta sequences reportedly had fewer deletions and N-nucleotide insertions.

The repertoire was sequenced with immunoSEQ multiplex PCR; TCRdb's copy has only in-frame clones and lacks some. Altogether fewer than 20,000 clones were found in the sample, and no singletons occur. Their antigen targets remain unknown. Sample: peripheral blood mononuclear cells. These receptors were collected from a human donor with common variable immunodeficiency.

This clone was observed many times. The sequenced part of the CDR3 DNA is TGTGCCAGCAGCTTAGCGGGCACCTATGGC. This translates into CASSLAGTYG. The full CDR3 protein reads CASSLAGTYGYTF. The rearrangement links TRBV7-2 to TRBJ1-2; no clear D gene. The sequenced fragment ends 3 residues before the CDR3 boundary, so the rest is inferred from the germline J gene. This CDR3 spans 13 amino acids. Germline CDR1 and CDR2: SGHTA and FQGNSA. Deletions cut 0 bases from V and 4 bases from J, with 6 bases between.

This clone appeared a few times. The sequenced CDR3 bases are TGCAGTGCTTCTATAGCGGGTAACTCCTACAATGAG. The encoded protein is CSASIAGNSYNE. The whole CDR3 protein reads CSASIAGNSYNEQFF. The chain couples TRBV20-1 to TRBJ2-1; 7 bases are a match to TRBD2. The read stops 3 residues short of the end of the CDR3; the missing end is completed from the germline J gene. CDR3 length equals 15 residues. The germline gives CDR1 DFQATT, CDR2 SNEGSKA (reference sequence). Trimming took 5 bases from V and 0 from J; bases not matched to a gene: 7.

This clone was detected a few times. Read coverage stops 3 residues before the CDR3 terminus; the germline J gene supplies the remainder. The chain joins TRBV2 to TRBJ2-2, with D maybe TRBD2 (5 bases). This CDR3 has 14 amino acids. CDR1 SNHLY and CDR2 FYNNEI come from the germline V gene. The V gene lost 4 bases and the J gene lost 4 bases, with 10 bases spanning the gap. This CDR3 is CASSVRAGTGELFF. CDR3 bases read: TGTGCCAGCAGTGTGAGGGCGGGCACCGGGGAG.